The subject of this entry is one T cell receptor beta chain. These data originate in a study of Ad26.COV2.S vaccination and SARS-CoV-2 variants. The table came from immunoSEQ multiplex PCR; TCRdb's copy has only in-frame clones and leaves some out. The sample has about 320,000 clones; about 90% are singletons. This sample's treatment: around 19 received Ad26.COV2.S at low or high dose, single or two shots; roughly five received placebo; per-sample allocation not given. The samples date from day 63 after the first vaccine or placebo injection. The sample was peripheral blood, taken in a trial of Ad26.COV2.S vaccine versus placebo. This sequence was found in a person aged 18 to 65 who received the Ad26.COV2.S COVID-19 vaccine or a placebo.

The CDR3 is CASSWDLTNYGYTF. CDR3 in DNA: TGTGCCAGCAGCTGGGACCTGACTAACTATGGCTACACCTTC. V gene TRBV7-9 combines with J gene TRBJ1-2, with a possible D match to TRBD1 (5 bases). The length of the CDR3 is 14 residues. Germline loops: CDR1 SEHNR, CDR2 FQNEAQ (reference sequence). V was pared by 4 bases and J by 0 bases, with 9 bases between.